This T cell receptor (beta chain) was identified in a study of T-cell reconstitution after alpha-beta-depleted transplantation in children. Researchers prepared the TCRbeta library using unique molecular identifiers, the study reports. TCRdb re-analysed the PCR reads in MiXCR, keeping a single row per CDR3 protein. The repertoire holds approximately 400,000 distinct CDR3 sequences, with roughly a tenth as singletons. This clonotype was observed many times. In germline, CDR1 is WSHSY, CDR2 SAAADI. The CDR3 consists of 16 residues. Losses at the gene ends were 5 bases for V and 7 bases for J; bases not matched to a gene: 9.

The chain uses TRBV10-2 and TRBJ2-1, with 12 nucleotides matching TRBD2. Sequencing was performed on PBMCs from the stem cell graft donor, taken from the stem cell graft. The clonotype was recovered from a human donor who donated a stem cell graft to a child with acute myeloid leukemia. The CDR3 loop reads CASSRTSGRLLNEQFF. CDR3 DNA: TGCGCCAGCAGTCGTACTAGCGGGAGGTTGTTGAATGAGCAGTTCTTC.